This TCR beta chain came from a study of PD-1 blockade in classical Hodgkin lymphoma (dated by TCRdb to 2018 to 2021). With respect to the entire study: Nivolumab dosing was 3 mg/kg intravenously every 2 weeks, continuing until either disease progression or unacceptable toxicity. A peripheral blood immune signature of response to PD-1 blockade in classical Hodgkin lymphoma was defined using TCR beta sequencing and CyTOF.

The meaning of the sample's time point label: cycle 1 day 1 (C1D1), immediately before nivolumab initiation. All trial patients had relapsed after autologous stem cell transplantation, with cohorts A, B and C differing in prior brentuximab vedotin exposure. The trial cohort was composed of approximately 56 patients with relapsed/refractory classical Hodgkin lymphoma, for whom complete response, partial response or progressive disease was recorded as best overall response. Trial patients were treated with single-agent nivolumab in the multi-cohort phase II CheckMate 205 trial. An independent review committee assessed best overall response by applying the 2007 International Working Group response criteria. Trial PBMCs were obtained immediately prior to nivolumab initiation (C1D1) and on therapy at cycle 2 day 1 and cycle 4 day 1. Peripheral blood was collected in 8 mL Vacutainer Cell Preparation Tubes, from which PBMCs were isolated by centrifugation and then cryopreserved.

As to this clone: Its antigen is still unknown. There are no base qualities to consult, and no much larger clone falls within one base.

Genomic DNA was isolated using the Qiagen DNeasy kit from unsorted PBMCs as well as from negatively selected CD4+ and CD8+ fractions. Using primers that anneal to V and J segments, immunoSEQ multiplex PCR amplified the TCR beta CDR3 regions. Amplification bias was minimized using a synthetic immune receptor repertoire, and residual bias was removed computationally after sequencing. The source study handled its data this way. Custom Python scripts were used to quantify repertoire diversity as the Shannon entropy index. Unsorted, CD4+ and CD8+ repertoires were examined separately, except in combined analyses, for which CD4+ and CD8+ sequences were merged in silico. A clone was considered expanded if an increase in frequency of at least 2-fold after treatment relative to C1D1 was found, and a pseudocount of 0.5 was applied to clones undetected at baseline. Singleton clones were defined as clones with 0 or 1 copy at C1D1, and non-singleton clones were defined as clones with 2 or more copies. Clones expanded in unsorted samples were assigned a CD4+, CD8+ or unknown annotation through matching of protein sequences in sorted samples from the same patient. Wilcoxon tests on paired samples were used to test changes in diversity from C1D1 to C4D1. Entries here come from immuneACCESS through TCRdb and include only in-frame sequences with V and J called. Some clones fail to appear in such tables; in the studies checked, an unresolved V gene covers under half of the shortfall, and the cause of the remainder is unknown. V, J and clone size are those of that table, while D and trimming were read from the DNA. The sample includes around 40,000 clones, with more than 70% observed a single time. The ten top clones hold about an eighth of the sample.

There are 14 amino acids in the CDR3, from cysteine to phenylalanine inclusive. Only the CDR3 part of the read is kept: 42 bases, read in frame from the first base. From a lookup of the germline V gene, CDR1 and CDR2 are SGDLS and YYNGEE. V is shortened by 0 bases, J by 4 bases, and the region joining them spans 10 bases. Points the paper makes about the study in general: Diversity was lower in patients who began nivolumab less than 1 year after ASCT, so these patients were left out of later analyses to avoid confounding by immune reconstitution. CD4+ but not CD8+ TCR diversity rose significantly by C4D1 (p=0.0027 vs p=0.16), most apparent in complete responders (p=0.02). Baseline TCR diversity was reported to be lower in newly diagnosed patients than in healthy donors and to be lower still in relapsed/refractory patients. The study was restricted to a single clinical trial cohort, and the causes of repertoire differences, possibly disease activity or prior therapy, were left undefined. Trial patients achieving complete response had baseline diversity similar to newly diagnosed patients, whereas partial responders and progressors had significantly lower diversity.

The chain employs TRBV9 and TRBJ1-1; no D gene can be assigned with confidence. The receptor comes from a human donor with classical Hodgkin lymphoma. Sequences were derived from peripheral blood mononuclear cells (PBMCs), sampled at baseline. CDR3 sequence: CASSVEVVGTEAFF. The DNA is as follows: TGTGCCAGCAGCGTAGAGGTGGTCGGCACTGAAGCTTTCTTT.